This T cell receptor beta chain was recovered during a study of blood T cell repertoires in COVID-19. As for this clone: Other DNA sequences in this sample translate to the same CDR3.

Data came from immunoSEQ multiplex PCR; TCRdb stores just in-frame clones and leaves some out. The table has about 200,000 clones, 75% to 85% seen once. The sequence was obtained from a middle-aged man who had recovered from COVID-19. The specimen sequenced was PBMCs or T cells enriched from blood (not recorded which).

CDR3 DNA: TGTGCCAGCAGCTCGGGACATAACACTGAAGCTTTCTTT. Protein: CASSSGHNTEAFF. This sequence joins TRBV7-2 and TRBJ1-1, with D possibly TRBD1 on 6 matching bases. V dropped 4 bases and J dropped 2 bases, with 8 bases sitting between them. The CDR3 is 13 residues long. Germline lookup yields CDR1 SGHTA and CDR2 FQGNSA.